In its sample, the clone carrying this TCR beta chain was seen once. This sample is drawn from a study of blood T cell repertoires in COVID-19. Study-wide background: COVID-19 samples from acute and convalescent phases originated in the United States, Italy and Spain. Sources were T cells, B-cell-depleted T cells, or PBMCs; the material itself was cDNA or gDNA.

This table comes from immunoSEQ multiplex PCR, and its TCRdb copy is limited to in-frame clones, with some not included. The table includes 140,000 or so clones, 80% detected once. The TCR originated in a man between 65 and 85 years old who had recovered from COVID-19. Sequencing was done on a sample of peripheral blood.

The CDR3 loop reads CASSTPLLADSSYNEQFF. The CDR3 DNA sequence: TGTGCCAGCAGCACGCCCCTCCTAGCGGATAGCTCCTACAATGAGCAGTTCTTC. The rearrangement joins TRBV7-9 to TRBJ2-1; TRBD2 agrees at 7 bases. V lost 5 bases to trimming and J lost 0 bases; unmatched junction nucleotides: 13. From germline, CDR1 is SEHNR and CDR2 FQNEAQ (reference sequence). The CDR3 totals 18 residues.